This TCR beta chain comes out of a study of cytomegalovirus exposure and HLA in healthy donors. V was clipped by 1 base and J by 5 bases, with 13 bases between them. Germline V gene lookup returns CDR1 GTSNPN and CDR2 SVGIG (reference sequence). CDR3 length: 14 residues. The table lists this clone with a few counts. Other DNA variants within this sample encode the same CDR3. The PCR ran on 60 Vbeta and 13 Jbeta primers. The assay was immunoSEQ multiplex PCR, and TCRdb's table has in-frame clones only and misses some. The profile shows approximately 120,000 clones, less than 70% of them singletons. Sequenced: PBMCs. The clonotype originates from a woman aged 70-85 years in good health and CMV-seropositive. This sequence joins TRBV30 and TRBJ2-3; TRBD1 is a possible D gene (6 bases). CDR3 sequence: CAWSAQTGGDTQYF. CDR3 sequence (DNA): TGTGCCTGGAGTGCCCAGACAGGTGGAGATACGCAGTATTTT.